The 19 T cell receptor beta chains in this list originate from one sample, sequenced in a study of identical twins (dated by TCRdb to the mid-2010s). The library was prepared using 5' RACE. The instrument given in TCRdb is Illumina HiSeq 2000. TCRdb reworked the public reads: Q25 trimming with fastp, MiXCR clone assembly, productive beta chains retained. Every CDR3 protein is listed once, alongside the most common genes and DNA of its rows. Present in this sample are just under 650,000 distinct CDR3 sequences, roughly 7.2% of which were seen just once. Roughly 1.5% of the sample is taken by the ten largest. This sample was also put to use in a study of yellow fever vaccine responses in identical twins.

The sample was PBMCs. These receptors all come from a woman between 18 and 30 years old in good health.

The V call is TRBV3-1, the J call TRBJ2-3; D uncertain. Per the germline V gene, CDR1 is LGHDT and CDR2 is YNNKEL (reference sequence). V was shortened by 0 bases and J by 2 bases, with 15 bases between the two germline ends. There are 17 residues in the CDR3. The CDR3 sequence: CASSQEISTVLTDTQYF. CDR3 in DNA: TGTGCCAGCAGCCAAGAGATTTCGACCGTCCTCACAGATACGCAGTATTTT.

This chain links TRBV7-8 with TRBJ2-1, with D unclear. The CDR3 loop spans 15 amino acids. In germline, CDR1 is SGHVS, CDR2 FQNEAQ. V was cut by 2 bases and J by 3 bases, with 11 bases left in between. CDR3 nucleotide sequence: TGTGCCAGCAGCTTATGGTCGTCTGACTACAATGAGCAGTTCTTC. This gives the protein CASSLWSSDYNEQFF.

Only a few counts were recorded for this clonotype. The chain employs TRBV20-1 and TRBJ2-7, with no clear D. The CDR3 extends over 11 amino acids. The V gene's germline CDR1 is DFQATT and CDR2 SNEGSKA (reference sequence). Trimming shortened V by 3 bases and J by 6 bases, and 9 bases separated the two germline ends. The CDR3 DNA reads TGCAGTGCTAGTGAGTACTCCGAGCAGTACTTC. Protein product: CSASEYSEQYF.

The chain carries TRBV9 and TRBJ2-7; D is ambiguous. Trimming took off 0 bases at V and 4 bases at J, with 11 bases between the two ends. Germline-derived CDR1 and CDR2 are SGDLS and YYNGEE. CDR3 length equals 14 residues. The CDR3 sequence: CASSVGVGDYEQYV. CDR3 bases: TGTGCCAGCAGCGTAGGGGTAGGAGATTACGAGCAGTACGTC.

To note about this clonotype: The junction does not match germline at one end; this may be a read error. The CDR3 reads CASSFQAAPSF. The CDR3 DNA reads TGTGCCAGCAGTTTTCAAGCGGCACCAAGCTTC. The chain combines TRBV12-3 or TRBV12-4 with TRBJ1-2, with D unresolved. This CDR3 is built from 11 residues.

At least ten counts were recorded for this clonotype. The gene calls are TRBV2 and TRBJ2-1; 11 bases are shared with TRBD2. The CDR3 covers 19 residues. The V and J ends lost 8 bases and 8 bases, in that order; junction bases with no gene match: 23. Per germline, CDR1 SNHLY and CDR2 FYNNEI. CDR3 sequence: CASLHRDRISGRAFDEQFF. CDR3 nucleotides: TGTGCCAGCCTACACCGGGACAGAATTAGCGGGAGGGCCTTTGATGAGCAGTTCTTC. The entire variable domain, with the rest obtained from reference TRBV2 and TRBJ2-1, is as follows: EPEVTQTPSHQVTQMGQEVILRCVPISNHLYFYWYRQILGQKVEFLVSFYNNEISEKSEIFDDQFSVERPDGSNFTLKIRSTKLEDSAMYFCASLHRDRISGRAFDEQFFGPGTRLTVL.

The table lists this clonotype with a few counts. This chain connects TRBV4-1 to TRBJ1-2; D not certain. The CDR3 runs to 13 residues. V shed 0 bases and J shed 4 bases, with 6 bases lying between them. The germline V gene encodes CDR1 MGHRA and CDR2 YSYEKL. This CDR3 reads CASSQDGIYGYTF. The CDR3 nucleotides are TGCGCCAGCAGCCAAGACGGCATCTATGGCTACACCTTC.

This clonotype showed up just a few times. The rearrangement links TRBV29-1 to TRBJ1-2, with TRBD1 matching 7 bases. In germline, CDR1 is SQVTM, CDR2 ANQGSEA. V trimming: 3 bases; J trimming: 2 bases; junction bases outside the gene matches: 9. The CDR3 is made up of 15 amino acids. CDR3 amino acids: CSVDDRQGANYGYTF. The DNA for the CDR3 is TGCAGCGTTGACGACCGACAGGGCGCGAACTATGGCTACACCTTC.

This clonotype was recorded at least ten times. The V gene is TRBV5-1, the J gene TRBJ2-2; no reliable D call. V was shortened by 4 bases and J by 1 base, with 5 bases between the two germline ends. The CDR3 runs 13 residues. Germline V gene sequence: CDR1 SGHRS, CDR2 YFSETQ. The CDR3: CASSPGNTGELFF. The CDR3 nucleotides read TGCGCCAGCAGCCCGGGGAACACCGGGGAGCTGTTTTTT.

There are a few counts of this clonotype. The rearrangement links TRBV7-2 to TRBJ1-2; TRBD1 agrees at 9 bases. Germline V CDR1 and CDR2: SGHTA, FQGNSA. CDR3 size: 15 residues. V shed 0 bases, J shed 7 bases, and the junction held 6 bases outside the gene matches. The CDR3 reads CASSLASDRGGGYTF. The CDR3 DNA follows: TGTGCCAGCAGCTTAGCGTCCGACAGGGGGGGTGGCTACACCTTC.

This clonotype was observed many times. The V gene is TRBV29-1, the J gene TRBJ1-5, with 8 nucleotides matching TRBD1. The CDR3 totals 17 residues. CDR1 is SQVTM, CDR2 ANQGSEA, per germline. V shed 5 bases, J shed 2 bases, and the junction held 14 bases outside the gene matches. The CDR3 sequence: CSVLEYPTGGGNQPQHF. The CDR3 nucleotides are TGCAGCGTTCTTGAGTATCCAACAGGGGGAGGCAATCAGCCCCAGCATTTT.

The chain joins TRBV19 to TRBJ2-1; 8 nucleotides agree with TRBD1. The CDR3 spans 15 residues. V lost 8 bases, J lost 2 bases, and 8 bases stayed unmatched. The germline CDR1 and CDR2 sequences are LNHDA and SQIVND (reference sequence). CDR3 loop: CASRRRQGTYNEQFF. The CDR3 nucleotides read TGTGCCAGTCGACGCCGACAGGGGACCTACAATGAGCAGTTCTTC.

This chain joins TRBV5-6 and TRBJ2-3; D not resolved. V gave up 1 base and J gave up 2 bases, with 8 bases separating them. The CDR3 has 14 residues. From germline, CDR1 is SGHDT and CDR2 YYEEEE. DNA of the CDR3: TGTGCCAGCAGCTTGTCCAGCATCACAGATACGCAGTATTTT. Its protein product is CASSLSSITDTQYF. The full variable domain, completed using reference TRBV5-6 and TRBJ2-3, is DAGVTQSPTHLIKTRGQQVTLRCSPKSGHDTVSWYQQALGQGPQFIFQYYEEEERQRGNFPDRFSGHQFPNYSSELNVNALLLGDSALYLCASSLSSITDTQYFGPGTRLTVL.

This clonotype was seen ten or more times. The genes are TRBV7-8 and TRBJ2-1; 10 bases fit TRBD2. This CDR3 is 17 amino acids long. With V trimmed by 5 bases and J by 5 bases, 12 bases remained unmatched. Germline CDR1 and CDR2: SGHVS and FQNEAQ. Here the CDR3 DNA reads TGTGCCAGCAGCCCCGGTCCAGCGGGAGGGCAAGACAATGAGCAGTTCTTC. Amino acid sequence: CASSPGPAGGQDNEQFF.

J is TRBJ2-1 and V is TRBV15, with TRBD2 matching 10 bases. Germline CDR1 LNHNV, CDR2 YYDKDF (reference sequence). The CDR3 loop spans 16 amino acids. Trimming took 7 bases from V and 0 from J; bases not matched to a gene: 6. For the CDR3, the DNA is TGTGCCACCATGGCTAGCGGGGGACCCTCCTACAATGAGCAGTTCTTC. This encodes CATMASGGPSYNEQFF.

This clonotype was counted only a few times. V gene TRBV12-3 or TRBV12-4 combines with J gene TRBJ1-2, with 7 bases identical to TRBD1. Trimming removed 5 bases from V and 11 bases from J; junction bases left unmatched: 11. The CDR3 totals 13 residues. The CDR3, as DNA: TGTGCCAGCAGTGAAACGCGGGACAGCGTGTACACCTTC. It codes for CASSETRDSVYTF.

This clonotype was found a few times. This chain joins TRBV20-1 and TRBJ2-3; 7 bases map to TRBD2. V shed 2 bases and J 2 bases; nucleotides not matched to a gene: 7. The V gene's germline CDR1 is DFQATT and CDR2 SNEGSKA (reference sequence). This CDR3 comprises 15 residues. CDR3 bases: TGCAGTGCTAGATCGGAGCGGGAAGACACAGATACGCAGTATTTT. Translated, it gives CSARSEREDTDTQYF.

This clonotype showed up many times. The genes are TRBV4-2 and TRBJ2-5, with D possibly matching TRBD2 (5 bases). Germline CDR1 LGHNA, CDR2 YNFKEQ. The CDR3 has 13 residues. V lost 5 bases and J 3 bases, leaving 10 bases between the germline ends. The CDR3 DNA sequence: TGTGCCAGCAGCAAGACTAAGGAAGAGACCCAGTACTTC. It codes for CASSKTKEETQYF.

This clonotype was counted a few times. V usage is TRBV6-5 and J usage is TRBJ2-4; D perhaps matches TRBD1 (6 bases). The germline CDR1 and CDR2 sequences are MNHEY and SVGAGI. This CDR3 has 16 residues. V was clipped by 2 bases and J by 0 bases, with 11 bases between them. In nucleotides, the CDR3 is TGTGCCAGCAGTTACGGGGGCAGCCCAGCCAAAAACATTCAGTACTTC. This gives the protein CASSYGGSPAKNIQYF.